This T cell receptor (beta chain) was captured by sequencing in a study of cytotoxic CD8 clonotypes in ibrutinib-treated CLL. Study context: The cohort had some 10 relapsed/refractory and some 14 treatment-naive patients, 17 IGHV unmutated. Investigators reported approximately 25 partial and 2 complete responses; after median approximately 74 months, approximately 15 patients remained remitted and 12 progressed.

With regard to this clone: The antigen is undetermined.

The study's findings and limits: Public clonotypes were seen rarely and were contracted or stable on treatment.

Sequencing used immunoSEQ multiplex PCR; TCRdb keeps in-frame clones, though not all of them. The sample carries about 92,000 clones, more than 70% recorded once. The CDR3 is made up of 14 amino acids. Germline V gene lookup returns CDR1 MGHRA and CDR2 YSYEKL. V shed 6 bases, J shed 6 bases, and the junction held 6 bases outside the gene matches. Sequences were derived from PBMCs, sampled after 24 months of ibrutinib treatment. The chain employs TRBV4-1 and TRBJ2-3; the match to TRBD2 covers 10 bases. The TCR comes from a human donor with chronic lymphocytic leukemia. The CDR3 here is CASRASGRWDTQYF. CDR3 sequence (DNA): TGCGCCAGCAGAGCTAGCGGGAGATGGGATACGCAGTATTTT.